This T cell receptor (beta chain) was documented in a study of beta chain features in type 1 diabetes. Study details: Examination of sorted cells across all samples involved around 98 million cells.

Each of the CD4+ naive, central memory, regulatory and stem cell-like memory populations was sorted via CD45RO/CCR7/CD25/CD127/CD95/CD27. Purities over 95% were achieved in all sorted populations. Expressed TCRB transcripts were sequenced because the isolated RNA had all been reverse transcribed beforehand. Using immunoSEQ multiplex PCR, the repertoire was profiled, and TCRdb retains in-frame clones only, with some absent. The sample holds approximately 100,000 clones; about two fifths are singletons and the top ten take roughly 0.059%. This sequence was found in a woman aged 18-29 years in good health. The sample was stem cell memory CD4+ T cells from blood.

The chain's CDR3 is CASSRGQGEIEQYF. The CDR3, as DNA: TGTGCCAGCAGCCGGGGACAGGGAGAGATCGAGCAGTACTTC. The V call is TRBV7-9, the J call TRBJ2-7; TRBD1 agrees at 9 bases. Germline V CDR1 and CDR2: SEHNR, FQNEAQ (reference sequence). The CDR3 runs to 14 residues. The trim removed 5 bases at V and 6 bases at J, leaving 8 bases unmatched.